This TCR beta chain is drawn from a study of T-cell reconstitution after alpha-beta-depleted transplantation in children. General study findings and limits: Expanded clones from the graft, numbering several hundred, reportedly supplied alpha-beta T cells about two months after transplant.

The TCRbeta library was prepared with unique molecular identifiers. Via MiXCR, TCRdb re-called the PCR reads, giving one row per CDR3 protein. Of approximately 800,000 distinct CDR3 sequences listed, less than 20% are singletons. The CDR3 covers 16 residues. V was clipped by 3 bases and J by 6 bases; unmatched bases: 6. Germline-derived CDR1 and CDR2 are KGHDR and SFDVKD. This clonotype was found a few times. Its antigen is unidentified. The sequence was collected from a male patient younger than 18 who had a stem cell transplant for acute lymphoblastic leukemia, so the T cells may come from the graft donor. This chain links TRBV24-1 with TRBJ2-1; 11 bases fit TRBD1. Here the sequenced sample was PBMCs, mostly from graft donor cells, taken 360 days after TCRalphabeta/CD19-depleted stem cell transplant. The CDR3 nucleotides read TGTGCCACCAGTGATCCGGGACAGGGGGGGTCCAATGAGCAGTTCTTC. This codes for CATSDPGQGGSNEQFF.